The 17 T cell receptor beta chains below all came from one sample that was sequenced in a study of CD8 T cells in Susac syndrome. The RNA input was roughly 0.45 to 1 ug, and it was reverse transcribed with random hexamers. MiXCR was run by TCRdb on the immunoSEQ multiplex PCR reads, yielding one entry per CDR3 protein. The sample records some 140,000 distinct CDR3 sequences, roughly 94% being singletons. The sequenced sample was CD8+ T cells from PBMCs. The receptors were gathered from a human donor with Susac syndrome.

This chain uses TRBV28 with TRBJ2-7; 8 nucleotides line up with TRBD2. This CDR3 region has 15 residues. Per germline, CDR1 MDHEN and CDR2 SYDVKM. V lost 5 bases to trimming and J lost 3 bases; unmatched junction nucleotides: 9. Written as DNA, the CDR3 is TGTGCCAGCAGTCCCCGCACGGGGGGGATCTACGAGCAGTACTTC. It is translated as CASSPRTGGIYEQYF.

This clonotype was recorded once. The chain joins TRBV29-1 to TRBJ1-3, with TRBD1 matching 9 bases. From germline, CDR1 is SQVTM and CDR2 ANQGSEA. The length of the CDR3 is 16 residues. The junction had 10 bases not matched to a gene; V was cut back by 7 bases and J by 0 bases. The CDR3 loop is CSGTGAPSNSGNTIYF. For the CDR3, the DNA is TGCAGCGGGACAGGGGCTCCTTCTAACTCTGGAAACACCATATATTTT.

The V gene is TRBV5-1, the J gene TRBJ1-1; TRBD1 aligns across 9 bases. Germline CDR1 reads SGHRS; CDR2 reads YFSETQ. The CDR3 has 16 residues. Trimming removed 3 bases from V and 6 bases from J; junction bases left unmatched: 12. The CDR3, as DNA: TGCGCCAGCAGCTCCCGACAGGGGGAGGGGATCCCTGAAGCTTTCTTT. Its translation is CASSSRQGEGIPEAFF.

The chain employs TRBV20-1 and TRBJ2-1; TRBD2 aligns across 9 bases. J was trimmed by 6 bases and V by 3 bases; bases with no gene match: 9. This CDR3 region has 15 residues. Per the germline V gene, CDR1 is DFQATT and CDR2 is SNEGSKA (reference sequence). CDR3 bases: TGCAGTGCTAGGTTAGCGGGAGCTTCATTCAATGAGCAGTTCTTC. Translated: CSARLAGASFNEQFF.

The chain employs TRBV20-1 and TRBJ2-5, with 9 bases matching TRBD2. V lost 0 bases to trimming and J lost 4 bases; unmatched junction nucleotides: 9. Per germline, CDR1 DFQATT and CDR2 SNEGSKA (reference sequence). There are 16 residues in the CDR3. CDR3 amino acids: CSARDKTSGRRETQYF. In DNA, the CDR3 is TGCAGTGCTAGAGATAAGACTAGCGGCAGACGAGAGACCCAGTACTTC.

This clonotype is a singleton in its sample. The chain has TRBV12-3 or TRBV12-4 and TRBJ2-3; tentatively, D is TRBD2 (5 bases). The V gene lost 7 bases and the J gene lost 1 base, with 15 bases spanning the gap. The CDR3 length is 15 residues. The CDR3 loop reads CASITGIDGTDTQYF. DNA for the CDR3: TGTGCCAGCATTACGGGGATCGACGGCACAGATACGCAGTATTTT.

The sample holds one count of this clonotype. V and J are TRBV20-1 and TRBJ2-1; D call uncertain. Germline CDR1 is DFQATT and CDR2 is SNEGSKA (reference sequence). The ends were cut back, 3 bases at V and 7 bases at J, with 13 bases in the middle. The CDR3 has 13 amino acids. The CDR3: CSASRGDRNEQFF. In DNA form, the CDR3 reads TGCAGTGCTAGCCGTGGAGATCGGAATGAGCAGTTCTTC.

The chain combines TRBV28 with TRBJ2-1; D ambiguous. CDR3 size: 15 residues. The V gene's germline CDR1 is MDHEN and CDR2 SYDVKM. V was trimmed by 5 bases and J by 10 bases, leaving 21 bases between them. The CDR3 loop reads CASSPTAPLAGEQFF. As DNA, the CDR3 is TGTGCCAGCAGTCCCACCGCTCCCCTCGCCGGCGAGCAGTTCTTC.

The rearrangement joins TRBV20-1 to TRBJ1-2, with a possible D match to TRBD1 (5 bases). Trimming left V 5 bases short and J 7 bases short, with 26 bases between. Germline V gene data show CDR1 as DFQATT and CDR2 as SNEGSKA (reference sequence). The CDR3 extends over 16 amino acids. CDR3 bases: TGCAGTGCTTCATCGGGGGGTCGGTTTTCGTCGGGTGGCTACACCTTC. It is translated as CSASSGGRFSSGGYTF.

This clonotype was picked up one time. The chain links TRBV3-1 to TRBJ2-2; 8 bases map to TRBD1. Germline CDR1 and CDR2: LGHDT and YNNKEL (reference sequence). The CDR3 is 15 amino acids. V lost 5 bases to trimming and J lost 4 bases; unmatched junction nucleotides: 6. Here the CDR3 reads CASSYGTGGTGELFF. CDR3 coding DNA: TGTGCCAGCAGCTATGGAACAGGGGGCACCGGGGAGCTGTTTTTT.

The CDR3 here is CASSPSGRVNEQFF. DNA of the CDR3: TGTGCCAGTAGTCCTAGCGGGAGGGTTAATGAGCAGTTCTTC. The J gene is TRBJ2-1, the V gene TRBV19; 12 nucleotides agree with TRBD2. Germline CDR1 reads LNHDA; CDR2 reads SQIVND (reference sequence). The CDR3 consists of 14 residues. The ends lost 5 bases at V and 7 bases at J; junction bases unmatched: 3.

The table lists this clonotype with a count of one. For the CDR3, the DNA is TGTGCCAGCAGTGAATTTAACACTGAAGCTTTCTTT. Its translation: CASSEFNTEAFF. The chain links TRBV25-1 to TRBJ1-1; the D is unclear. CDR1 is MGHDK and CDR2 is SYGVNS in the germline V gene. CDR3 size: 12 residues. Trimming shortened V by 1 base and J by 2 bases, and 2 bases separated the two germline ends.

The chain joins TRBV3-1 to TRBJ2-1; no clear D. V was trimmed by 7 bases and J by 10 bases, leaving 14 bases between them. Germline V gives CDR1 LGHDT, CDR2 YNNKEL (reference sequence). The CDR3 has 12 residues. The DNA of the CDR3 is TGTGCCAGCACCGCTCAATCGGAAGAGCAGTTCTTC. It yields the protein CASTAQSEEQFF.

This chain joins TRBV3-1 and TRBJ2-1; D is possibly TRBD1 or TRBD2 (5 bases each). This CDR3 spans 14 amino acids. Trimming took off 0 bases at V and 10 bases at J, with 13 bases between the two ends. Germline V gene data show CDR1 as LGHDT and CDR2 as YNNKEL (reference sequence). The DNA of the CDR3 is TGTGCCAGCAGCCAAGATGTTGGGGGAAACGAGCAGTTCTTC. This gives the protein CASSQDVGGNEQFF.

This chain uses TRBV29-1 with TRBJ1-2; weak D call: TRBD1 (6 bases). The CDR3 has 14 amino acids. The V end was cut by 4 bases, the J end by 5 bases, with 17 bases between. CDR1 SQVTM and CDR2 ANQGSEA come from the germline V gene. As DNA, the CDR3 is TGCAGCGTTGCCGGCGGGGGCGAAGGATATGGCTACACCTTC. Protein sequence: CSVAGGGEGYGYTF.

The chain joins TRBV5-1 to TRBJ2-1; a possible D gene is TRBD1 (5 bases). CDR3 length: 16 residues. V was cut by 0 bases and J by 3 bases, with 13 bases left in between. The germline V gene has CDR1 SGHRS and CDR2 YFSETQ. The CDR3 here is CASSLANFTGYNEQFF. The CDR3, as DNA: TGCGCCAGCAGCTTGGCCAACTTTACAGGCTACAATGAGCAGTTCTTC.

With respect to this clonotype: Its ends do not fully match the called genes, so a read error is possible. As DNA, the CDR3 is TGTGCCAGTAGCATAGGACAGCGGACGAATGCTTTCTTT. Encoded protein: CASSIGQRTNAFF. V usage is TRBV19 and J usage is TRBJ1-1; weak D call: TRBD1 (6 bases). In germline, CDR1 is LNHDA, CDR2 SQIVND (reference sequence). The CDR3 spans 13 residues.